These 18 T cell receptor beta chains originate from one sample sequenced in a study of naive and memory T cell subsets. Two oligonucleotides, mixed equimolar, formed the beta constant-region primer covering TRBC1 and TRBC2. TCRdb reanalysed the UMI-ligation and nested PCR reads using MiXCR and keeps one entry per CDR3 protein. Of tens of thousands of distinct CDR3 sequences in the sample, less than 15% were seen once. Sample: central memory CD4+ T cells from blood. These receptors all come from a human donor in good health.

The V call is TRBV5-1, the J call TRBJ1-1; maybe TRBD1 (5 bases). Germline CDR1 SGHRS, CDR2 YFSETQ. With 0 bases removed from V and 1 base from J, the gap between germline ends came to 10 bases. The CDR3 has 15 amino acids. The chain's CDR3 is CASSLEGASNTEAFF. The CDR3 DNA is TGCGCCAGCAGCTTGGAAGGGGCCTCGAACACTGAAGCTTTCTTT.

This rearrangement joins TRBV12-3 or TRBV12-4 to TRBJ1-5; D is perhaps TRBD1 (5 bases). The ends were cut back, 7 bases at V and 7 bases at J, with 14 bases in the middle. There are 13 residues in the CDR3. CDR3 sequence: CASMAQGLQPQHF. CDR3 DNA sequence: TGTGCCAGCATGGCCCAGGGTTTGCAGCCCCAGCATTTT.

This chain uses TRBV20-1 with TRBJ2-3; 13 positions agree with TRBD2. This CDR3 spans 16 amino acids. V shed 8 bases and J 4 bases; nucleotides not matched to a gene: 12. The germline V gene encodes CDR1 DFQATT and CDR2 SNEGSKA (reference sequence). The CDR3 reads CSTRTSGRGGADTQYF. DNA of the CDR3: TGCAGTACCCGGACTAGCGGGAGAGGGGGCGCAGATACGCAGTATTTT.

This clonotype has more than one count but fewer than ten. V usage is TRBV7-2 and J usage is TRBJ2-3; 11 bases align to TRBD2. The length of the CDR3 is 18 residues. The V and J ends lost 3 bases and 7 bases, in that order; junction bases with no gene match: 15. Germline-derived CDR1 and CDR2 are SGHTA and FQGNSA. The CDR3, as DNA: TGTGCCAGCAGCTTTAGCCCAGGGACTAGCGGAGGCAGGAATACGCAGTATTTT. This sequence encodes CASSFSPGTSGGRNTQYF.

The chain joins TRBV2 to TRBJ2-1; D unresolved. V was cut by 7 bases and J by 0 bases, with 7 bases left in between. Germline CDR1 reads SNHLY; CDR2 reads FYNNEI. There are 13 residues in the CDR3. The CDR3 protein is CASILSSYNEQFF. The CDR3 region has the DNA TGTGCCAGCATTTTAAGCTCCTACAATGAGCAGTTCTTC.

This clonotype was found many times. For the CDR3, the DNA is TGTGCCAGCAGCCAAGGTCGCTCCTACGAGCAGTACTTC. Protein sequence: CASSQGRSYEQYF. This sequence joins TRBV3-1 and TRBJ2-7; D gene uncertain. Trimming removed 1 base at V and 0 bases at J, with 4 bases between. Looked up from germline, CDR1 is LGHDT and CDR2 is YNNKEL (reference sequence). The CDR3 contains 13 residues.

The rearrangement uses TRBV18 and TRBJ2-3; the D call may be TRBD1 or TRBD2 (5 bases each). Germline CDR1 is KGHSH and CDR2 is LQKENI. With 3 bases removed from V and 2 bases from J, the gap between germline ends came to 15 bases. This CDR3 spans 16 amino acids. The CDR3 nucleotides are TGTGCCAGCTCACCTCCCGGGACGGTAAACACAGATACGCAGTATTTT. Translation: CASSPPGTVNTDTQYF. The full variable domain, its missing parts supplied by reference TRBV18 and TRBJ2-3, is NAGVMQNPRHLVRRRGQEARLRCSPMKGHSHVYWYRQLPEEGLKFMVYLQKENIIDESGMPKERFSAEFPKEGPSILRIQQVVRGDSAAYFCASSPPGTVNTDTQYFGPGTRLTVL.

This sequence joins TRBV2 and TRBJ2-1, with 11 bases identical to TRBD2. The V segment lost 7 bases and the J segment 6 bases; nucleotides outside the gene matches: 17. This CDR3 has 18 amino acids. CDR1 is SNHLY and CDR2 is FYNNEI in the germline V gene. The CDR3 here is CASNGQGRLAGGVNEQFF. The CDR3, as DNA: TGTGCCAGCAATGGACAGGGGCGATTAGCGGGAGGGGTCAATGAGCAGTTCTTC.

In this sample, this clonotype turned up many times. The CDR3 nucleotides are TGTGCCATCAGTGAGCAATCCTACGAGCAGTACTTC. Protein product: CAISEQSYEQYF. This chain links TRBV10-3 with TRBJ2-7, with D hard to call. V was pared by 2 bases and J by 1 base, with 3 bases between. The CDR3 is 12 residues long. Germline V gives CDR1 ENHRY, CDR2 SYGVKD.

This clonotype was seen repeatedly, ten times or more. The chain uses TRBV20-1 and TRBJ2-3; 13 bases agree with TRBD2. The CDR3 spans 20 residues. Trimming at V came to 6 bases and at J to 1 base, leaving 19 bases not matched to a gene. The germline V gene encodes CDR1 DFQATT and CDR2 SNEGSKA (reference sequence). CDR3 in DNA: TGCAGTGCCTCACTGCCTCTAGGACTAGCGGGAGTGGAGGGCACAGATACGCAGTATTTT. Amino acids: CSASLPLGLAGVEGTDTQYF.

The V and J genes are TRBV5-1 and TRBJ2-5, with D hard to call. V was pared by 5 bases and J by 1 base, with 9 bases between. The CDR3 is 13 residues long. Per germline, CDR1 SGHRS and CDR2 YFSETQ. CDR3 bases: TGCGCCAGCAGTGGCGGTAGCCAAGAGACCCAGTACTTC. Translating gives CASSGGSQETQYF.

The chain employs TRBV6-1 and TRBJ1-2; D ambiguous. Germline values: CDR1 MNHNS, CDR2 SASEGT. The CDR3 length is 14 residues. The V gene lost 2 bases and the J gene lost 4 bases, with 11 bases spanning the gap. The CDR3 spells CASSEKSAGYGYTF. CDR3 DNA: TGTGCCAGCAGTGAAAAATCCGCGGGCTATGGCTACACCTTC.

Turning to this clonotype: One junction end does not reproduce the germline sequence, and a read error may be involved. The rearrangement links TRBV6-6 to TRBJ1-5; 7 bases are shared with TRBD1. The V gene's germline CDR1 is MNHNY and CDR2 SVGAGI (reference sequence). The CDR3 has 14 residues. The CDR3 region is CASTLTGYNKPQHF. Written as DNA, the CDR3 is TGTGCCAGCACTCTGACAGGGTACAATAAGCCCCAGCATTTT.

CDR3 residues: CATSRGEVQETQYF. CDR3 in DNA: TGTGCCACCAGCAGAGGGGAGGTCCAAGAGACCCAGTACTTC. The chain uses TRBV15 and TRBJ2-5; maybe TRBD2 (6 bases). In germline, CDR1 is LNHNV, CDR2 YYDKDF (reference sequence). V was pared by 1 base and J by 1 base, with 7 bases between. This CDR3 is 14 amino acids long.

The table lists this clonotype with many counts. V is TRBV28 and J is TRBJ2-7; weak D call: TRBD1 (5 bases). Germline CDR1 is MDHEN and CDR2 is SYDVKM. The CDR3 extends over 13 amino acids. Trimming left V 5 bases short and J 4 bases short, with 12 bases between. The chain's CDR3 is CASSPPTAYEQYF. DNA of the CDR3: TGTGCCAGCAGTCCTCCGACAGCTTACGAGCAGTACTTC.

CDR3 bases: TGTGCCAGCAGCTCGATAGCGGGCAGCTCCTACGAGCAGTACTTC. It is translated as CASSSIAGSSYEQYF. The chain has TRBV3-1 and TRBJ2-7; TRBD2 agrees at 7 bases. With 5 bases clipped from V and 0 bases from J, the junction kept 7 bases outside the gene matches. The CDR3 sequence is 15 residues long. Germline-derived CDR1 and CDR2 are LGHDT and YNNKEL (reference sequence).

This clonotype was observed at least ten times. This rearrangement joins TRBV29-1 to TRBJ2-3; 8 bases match TRBD2. Germline assignment: CDR1 SQVTM and CDR2 ANQGSEA. V was clipped by 4 bases and J by 0 bases; unmatched bases: 12. The CDR3 consists of 17 residues. As DNA, the CDR3 is TGCAGCGTTGGCGCCCCTTGGACTAGCCCTAGCACAGATACGCAGTATTTT. Its protein is CSVGAPWTSPSTDTQYF.

The chain combines TRBV29-1 with TRBJ1-2; tentative D call: TRBD1 (5 bases). Trimming shortened V by 3 bases and J by 7 bases, and 15 bases separated the two germline ends. In germline, CDR1 is SQVTM, CDR2 ANQGSEA. The CDR3 is made up of 13 amino acids. DNA of the CDR3: TGCAGCGTTGACCTCGGGAGAGGGGTTGGCTACACCTTC. Its translation is CSVDLGRGVGYTF. The variable domain in full, with the rest retrieved from reference TRBV29-1 and TRBJ1-2, is SAVISQKPSRDICQRGTSLTIQCQVDSQVTMMFWYRQQPGQSLTLIATANQGSEATYESGFVIDKFPISRPNLTFSTLTVSNMSPEDSSIYLCSVDLGRGVGYTFGSGTRLTVV.